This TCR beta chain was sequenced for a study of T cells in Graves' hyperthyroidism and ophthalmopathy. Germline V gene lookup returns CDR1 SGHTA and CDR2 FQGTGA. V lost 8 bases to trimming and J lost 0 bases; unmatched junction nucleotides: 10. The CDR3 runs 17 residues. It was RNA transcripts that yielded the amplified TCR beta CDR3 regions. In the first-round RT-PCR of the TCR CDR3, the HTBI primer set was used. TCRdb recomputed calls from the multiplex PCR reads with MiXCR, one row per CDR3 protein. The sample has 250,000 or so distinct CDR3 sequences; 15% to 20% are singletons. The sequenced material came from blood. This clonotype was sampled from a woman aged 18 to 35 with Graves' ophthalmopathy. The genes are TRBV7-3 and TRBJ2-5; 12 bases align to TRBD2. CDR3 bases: TGTGCCAGCTCACCACGGACTAGCGGGGCTAACCAAGAGACCCAGTACTTC. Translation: CASSPRTSGANQETQYF.